Following are 10 T cell receptor beta chains from one sample sequenced in a study of blood T cells in healthy people across ages. A second PCR, run for about 7 to 11 cycles, used a sample-barcoded 5' primer plus a J-beta primer mix. TCRdb processed the 5' RACE reads anew with MiXCR; each CDR3 protein has one entry. This table has 630,000 or so distinct CDR3 sequences, about a third appearing once. The specimen sequenced was blood. Every receptor here comes from a woman of 80 years or more in good health.

The gene calls are TRBV6-5 and TRBJ1-2; possibly TRBD1 for D (5 bases). CDR1 is MNHEY and CDR2 is SVGAGI in the germline V gene. Trimming removed 0 bases from V and 5 bases from J, with 16 bases in between. There are 16 residues in the CDR3. The chain's CDR3 is CASSYSSTDTKYGYTF. CDR3 nucleotides: TGTGCCAGCAGTTACTCGAGTACGGACACAAAGTATGGCTACACCTTC.

The genes are TRBV19 and TRBJ1-2; weak D call: TRBD1 (6 bases). The CDR3 extends over 13 amino acids. Germline V lookup: CDR1 LNHDA, CDR2 SQIVND (reference sequence). Trimming removed 6 bases at V and 7 bases at J, with 15 bases between. In nucleotides, the CDR3 is TGTGCCAGTAGACCCAGGGGCCAGGGTGGCTACACCTTC. The encoded protein is CASRPRGQGGYTF.

This chain connects TRBV7-8 to TRBJ1-6; TRBD1 aligns across 9 bases. The germline CDR1 and CDR2 sequences are SGHVS and FQNEAQ. Trimming at V came to 5 bases and at J to 7 bases, leaving 6 bases not matched to a gene. The length of the CDR3 is 15 residues. CDR3: CASSLLGQGNSPLHF. In nucleotides, the CDR3 is TGTGCCAGCAGCCTCCTGGGACAGGGCAATTCACCCCTCCACTTT. The full variable domain, rest sourced from reference TRBV7-8 and TRBJ1-6, is GAGVSQSPRYKVAKRGQDVALRCDPISGHVSLFWYQQALGQGPEFLTYFQNEAQLDKSGLPSDRFFAERPEGSVSTLKIQRTQQEDSAVYLCASSLLGQGNSPLHFGNGTRLTVT.

The chain carries TRBV9 and TRBJ1-4, with D tentatively TRBD1 (5 bases). The CDR3 has 15 residues. V gave up 4 bases and J gave up 3 bases, with 13 bases separating them. CDR1 and CDR2 from the germline V gene are SGDLS and YYNGEE. The CDR3 reads CASSTTGTSNEKLFF. For the CDR3, the DNA is TGTGCCAGCAGCACCACCGGGACTTCTAATGAAAAACTGTTTTTT.

This clonotype has a count of ten or more. The chain employs TRBV15 and TRBJ2-1; D might be TRBD2 (5 bases). There are 13 residues in the CDR3. Trimming shortened V by 1 base and J by 8 bases, and 9 bases separated the two germline ends. The germline gives CDR1 LNHNV, CDR2 YYDKDF (reference sequence). For the CDR3, the DNA is TGTGCCACCAGCAGAGTGGCGGAGGATGAGCAGTTCTTC. It yields the protein CATSRVAEDEQFF.

The table lists this clonotype with many counts. The rearrangement joins TRBV29-1 to TRBJ1-2; possibly TRBD1 for D (5 bases). From germline, CDR1 is SQVTM and CDR2 ANQGSEA. V was trimmed by 8 bases and J by 3 bases, leaving 10 bases between them. The CDR3 extends over 11 amino acids. CDR3 loop: CSLGEDYGYTF. CDR3 DNA: TGCAGCCTGGGGGAGGACTATGGCTACACCTTC.

Comments on this clonotype: This may stem from a read error, because a much larger clone lies one nucleotide away. The chain has TRBV20-1 and TRBJ2-3; TRBD1 might be the D (5 bases). CDR1 and CDR2 (germline): DFQATT, SNEGSKA (reference sequence). The CDR3 runs to 14 residues. Trimming shortened V by 5 bases and J by 14 bases, and 26 bases separated the two germline ends. CDR3 DNA: TGCAGTGCTCCGAAAAGGACATTAGATGAAAAACTGTATTTT. Its protein is CSAPKRTLDEKLYF.

This clonotype was counted many times. The chain combines TRBV20-1 with TRBJ2-1; 11 bases match TRBD2. With V trimmed by 6 bases and J by 8 bases, 9 bases remained unmatched. Germline V lookup: CDR1 DFQATT, CDR2 SNEGSKA (reference sequence). This CDR3 spans 14 amino acids. DNA for the CDR3: TGCAGTGCCATAGCGGGGGGGAAAAGGGATGAGCAGTTCTTC. This encodes CSAIAGGKRDEQFF.

This clonotype came up a few times. A much larger clone is a single base away; this may be a read error. This rearrangement joins TRBV7-2 to TRBJ2-3; D is undetermined. CDR1 SGHTA and CDR2 FQGNSA come from the germline V gene. The CDR3 sequence is 14 residues long. Trimming pared 2 bases from V and 2 bases from J, leaving 8 bases between. CDR3 sequence: CASSLIAYTDTQYF. For the CDR3, the DNA is TGTGCCAGCAGCTTAATAGCCTACACAGATACGCAGTATTTT.

This clonotype occurred many times. V gene TRBV10-2 combines with J gene TRBJ2-7; 11 nucleotides line up with TRBD1. CDR3 size: 13 residues. The ends lost 6 bases at V and 6 bases at J; junction bases unmatched: 4. Germline V gene data show CDR1 as WSHSY and CDR2 as SAAADI. CDR3 sequence: CASRAGTGGEQYF. The CDR3, as DNA: TGCGCCAGCAGGGCCGGGACAGGGGGCGAGCAGTACTTC.